The T cell receptor beta chain described here comes from a study of blood T cell repertoires in COVID-19. The V gene end was trimmed by 1 base and the J gene end by 0 bases; junction bases not matched to a gene: 9. The CDR3 length is 19 residues. Germline V CDR1 and CDR2: GTSNPN, SVGIG (reference sequence). This table comes from immunoSEQ multiplex PCR, and its TCRdb copy is limited to in-frame clones, with some not included. This table has 200,000 to 300,000 clones, 85% appearing once. The sequence derives from a woman between 50 and 59 years old with acute COVID-19. Sequencing used PBMCs or T cells enriched from blood (not recorded which). This chain links TRBV30 with TRBJ1-4; 12 nucleotides line up with TRBD1. CDR3 region: CAWSARQGQGAATNEKLFF. Written as DNA, the CDR3 is TGTGCCTGGAGTGCCAGACAGGGACAGGGGGCCGCAACTAATGAAAAACTGTTTTTT.